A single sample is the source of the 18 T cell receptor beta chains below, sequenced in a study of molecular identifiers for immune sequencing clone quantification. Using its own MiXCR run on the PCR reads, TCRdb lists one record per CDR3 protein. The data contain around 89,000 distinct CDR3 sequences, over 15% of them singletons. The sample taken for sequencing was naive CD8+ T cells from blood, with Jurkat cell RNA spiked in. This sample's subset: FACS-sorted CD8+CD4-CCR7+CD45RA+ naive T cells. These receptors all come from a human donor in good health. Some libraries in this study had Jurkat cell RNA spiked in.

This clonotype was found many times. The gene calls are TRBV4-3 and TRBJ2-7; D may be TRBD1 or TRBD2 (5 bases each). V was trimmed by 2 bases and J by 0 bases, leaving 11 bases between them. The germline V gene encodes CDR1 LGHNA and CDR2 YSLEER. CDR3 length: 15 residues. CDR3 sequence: CASSQFTGGSYEQYF. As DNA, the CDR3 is TGCGCCAGCAGCCAATTTACAGGAGGCTCCTACGAGCAGTACTTC.

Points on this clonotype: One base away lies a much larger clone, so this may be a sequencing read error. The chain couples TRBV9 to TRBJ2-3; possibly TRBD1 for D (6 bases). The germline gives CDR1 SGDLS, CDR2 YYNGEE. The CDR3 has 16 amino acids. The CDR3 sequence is CASSGGGVEAPDAQYF. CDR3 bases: TGTGCCAGCAGCGGAGGGGGTGTGGAGGCGCCAGATGCGCAGTATTTT. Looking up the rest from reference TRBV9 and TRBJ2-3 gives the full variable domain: DSGVTQTPKHLITATGQRVTLRCSPRSGDLSVYWYQQSLDQGLQFLIQYYNGEERAKGNILERFSAQQFPDLHSELNLSSLELGDSALYFCASSGGGVEAPDAQYFGPGTRLTVL.

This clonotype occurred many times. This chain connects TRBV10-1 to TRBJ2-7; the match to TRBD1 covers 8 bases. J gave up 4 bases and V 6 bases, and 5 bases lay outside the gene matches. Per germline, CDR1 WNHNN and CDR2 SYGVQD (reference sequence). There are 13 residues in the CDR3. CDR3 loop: CASSEDRVYEQYF. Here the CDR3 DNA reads TGCGCCAGCAGCGAGGACAGGGTGTACGAGCAGTACTTC.

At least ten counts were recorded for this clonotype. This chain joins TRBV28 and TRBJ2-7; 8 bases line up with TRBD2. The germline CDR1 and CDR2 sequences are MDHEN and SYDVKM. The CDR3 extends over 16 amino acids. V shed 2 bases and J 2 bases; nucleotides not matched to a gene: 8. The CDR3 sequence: CASSLDLSGTAYEQYF. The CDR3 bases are TGTGCCAGCAGTTTAGACCTTAGCGGGACGGCCTACGAGCAGTACTTC.

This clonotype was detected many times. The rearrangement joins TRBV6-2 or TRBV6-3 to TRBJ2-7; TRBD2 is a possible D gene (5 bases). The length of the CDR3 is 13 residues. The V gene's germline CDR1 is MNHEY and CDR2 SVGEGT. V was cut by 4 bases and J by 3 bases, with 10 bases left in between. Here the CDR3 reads CASSFGGNYEQYF. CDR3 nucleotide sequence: TGTGCCAGCAGTTTTGGAGGAAACTACGAGCAGTACTTC.

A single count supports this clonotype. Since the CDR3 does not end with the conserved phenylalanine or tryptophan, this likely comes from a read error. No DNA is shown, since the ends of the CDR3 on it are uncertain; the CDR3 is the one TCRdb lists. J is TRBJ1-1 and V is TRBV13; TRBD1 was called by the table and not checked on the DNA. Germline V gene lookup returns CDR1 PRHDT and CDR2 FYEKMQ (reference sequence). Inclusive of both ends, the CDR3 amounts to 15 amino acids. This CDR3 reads CASRSRGGVNTEASS.

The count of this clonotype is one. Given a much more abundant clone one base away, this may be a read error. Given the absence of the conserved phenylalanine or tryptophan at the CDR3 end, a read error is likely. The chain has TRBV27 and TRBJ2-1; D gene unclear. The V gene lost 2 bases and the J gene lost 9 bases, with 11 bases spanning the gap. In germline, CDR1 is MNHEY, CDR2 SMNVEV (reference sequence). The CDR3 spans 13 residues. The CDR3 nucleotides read TGTGCCAGCAGTTTAGTTAGCATTGGTGAGCAGTTCCTC. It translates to CASSLVSIGEQFL.

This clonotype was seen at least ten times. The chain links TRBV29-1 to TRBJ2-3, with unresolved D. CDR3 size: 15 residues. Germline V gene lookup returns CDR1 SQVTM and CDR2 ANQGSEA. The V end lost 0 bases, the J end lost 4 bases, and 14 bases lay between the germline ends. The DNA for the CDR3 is TGCAGCGTTGAAGATCTGGGGTATGGATCAGATACGCAGTATTTT. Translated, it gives CSVEDLGYGSDTQYF.

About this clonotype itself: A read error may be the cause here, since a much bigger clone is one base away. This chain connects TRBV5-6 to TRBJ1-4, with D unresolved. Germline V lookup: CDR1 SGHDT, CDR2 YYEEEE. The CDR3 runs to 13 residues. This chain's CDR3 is CASSLDVGEKLSF. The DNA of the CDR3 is TGTGCCAGCAGCTTGGATGTCGGGGAAAAACTGTCTTTT. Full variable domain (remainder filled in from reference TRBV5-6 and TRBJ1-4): DAGVTQSPTHLIKTRGQQVTLRCSPKSGHDTVSWYQQALGQGPQFIFQYYEEEERQRGNFPDRFSGHQFPNYSSELNVNALLLGDSALYLCASSLDVGEKLSFGSGTQLSVL.

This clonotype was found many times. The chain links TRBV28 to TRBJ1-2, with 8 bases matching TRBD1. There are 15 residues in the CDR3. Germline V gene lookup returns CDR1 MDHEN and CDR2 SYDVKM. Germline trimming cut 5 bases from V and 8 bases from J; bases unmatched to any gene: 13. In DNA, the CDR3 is TGTGCCAGCAGTCTACTTAGACAGGGGACACGGGGCTACACCTTC. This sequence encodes CASSLLRQGTRGYTF.

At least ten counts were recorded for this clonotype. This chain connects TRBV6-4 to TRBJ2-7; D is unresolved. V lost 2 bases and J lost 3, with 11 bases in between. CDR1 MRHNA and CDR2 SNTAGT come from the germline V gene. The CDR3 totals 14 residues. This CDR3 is CASSDQRSYYEQYF. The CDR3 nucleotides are TGTGCCAGCAGTGACCAGAGGAGCTACTACGAGCAGTACTTC.

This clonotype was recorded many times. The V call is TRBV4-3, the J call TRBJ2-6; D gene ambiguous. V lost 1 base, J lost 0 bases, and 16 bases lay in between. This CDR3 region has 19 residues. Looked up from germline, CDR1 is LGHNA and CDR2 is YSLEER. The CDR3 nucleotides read TGCGCCAGCAGCCAAGGTCTGTCGGGCAGCAACTCTGGGGCCAACGTCCTGACTTTC. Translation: CASSQGLSGSNSGANVLTF.

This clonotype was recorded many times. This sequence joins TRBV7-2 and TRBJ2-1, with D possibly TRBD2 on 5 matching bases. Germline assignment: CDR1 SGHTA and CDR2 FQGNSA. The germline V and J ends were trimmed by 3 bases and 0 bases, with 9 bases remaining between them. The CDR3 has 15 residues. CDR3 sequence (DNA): TGTGCCAGCAGCTTTGGCGGGTTCTCCTACAATGAGCAGTTCTTC. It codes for CASSFGGFSYNEQFF.

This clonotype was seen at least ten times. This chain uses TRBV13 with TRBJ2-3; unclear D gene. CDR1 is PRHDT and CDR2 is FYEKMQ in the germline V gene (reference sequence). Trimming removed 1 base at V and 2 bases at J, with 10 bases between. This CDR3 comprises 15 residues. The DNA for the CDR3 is TGTGCCAGCAGCTTAGAAATCAGGAACACAGATACGCAGTATTTT. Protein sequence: CASSLEIRNTDTQYF. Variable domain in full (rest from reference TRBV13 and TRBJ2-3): AAGVIQSPRHLIKEKRETATLKCYPIPRHDTVYWYQQGPGQDPQFLISFYEKMQSDKGSIPDRFSAQQFSDYHSELNMSSLELGDSALYFCASSLEIRNTDTQYFGPGTRLTVL.

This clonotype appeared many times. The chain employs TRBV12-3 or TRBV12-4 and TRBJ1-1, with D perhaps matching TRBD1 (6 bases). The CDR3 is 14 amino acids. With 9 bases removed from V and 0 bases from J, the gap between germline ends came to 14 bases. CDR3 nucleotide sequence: TGTGCCAGTGGACGTCAGGGGCTGAACACTGAAGCTTTCTTT. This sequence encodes CASGRQGLNTEAFF.

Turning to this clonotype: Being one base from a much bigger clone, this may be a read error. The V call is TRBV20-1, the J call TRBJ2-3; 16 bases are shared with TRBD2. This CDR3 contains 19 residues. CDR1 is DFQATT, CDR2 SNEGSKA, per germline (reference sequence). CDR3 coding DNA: TGCGGTGCTGCCGGGACTAGCGGGAGGGCCTTAAGGGGCACAGATACGCAGTATTTT. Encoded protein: CGAAGTSGRALRGTDTQYF.

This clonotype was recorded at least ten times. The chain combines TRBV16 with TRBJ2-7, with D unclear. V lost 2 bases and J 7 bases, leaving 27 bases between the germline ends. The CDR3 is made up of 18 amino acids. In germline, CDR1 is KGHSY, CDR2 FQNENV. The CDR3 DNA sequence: TGTGCCAGCAGCCAAACGTTATGGTCGGGCAAACCGCTTCGGGAGCAGTACTTC. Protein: CASSQTLWSGKPLREQYF.

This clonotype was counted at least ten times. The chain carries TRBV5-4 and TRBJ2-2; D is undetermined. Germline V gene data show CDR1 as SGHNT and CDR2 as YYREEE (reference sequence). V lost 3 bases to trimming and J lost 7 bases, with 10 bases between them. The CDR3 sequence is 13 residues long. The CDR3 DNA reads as TGTGCCAGCAGCTCACCCCCCGGCGGGGAGCTGTTTTTT. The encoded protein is CASSSPPGGELFF. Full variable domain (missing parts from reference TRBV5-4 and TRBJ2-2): ETGVTQSPTHLIKTRGQQVTLRCSSQSGHNTVSWYQQALGQGPQFIFQYYREEENGRGNFPPRFSGLQFPNYSSELNVNALELDDSALYLCASSSPPGGELFFGEGSRLTVL.